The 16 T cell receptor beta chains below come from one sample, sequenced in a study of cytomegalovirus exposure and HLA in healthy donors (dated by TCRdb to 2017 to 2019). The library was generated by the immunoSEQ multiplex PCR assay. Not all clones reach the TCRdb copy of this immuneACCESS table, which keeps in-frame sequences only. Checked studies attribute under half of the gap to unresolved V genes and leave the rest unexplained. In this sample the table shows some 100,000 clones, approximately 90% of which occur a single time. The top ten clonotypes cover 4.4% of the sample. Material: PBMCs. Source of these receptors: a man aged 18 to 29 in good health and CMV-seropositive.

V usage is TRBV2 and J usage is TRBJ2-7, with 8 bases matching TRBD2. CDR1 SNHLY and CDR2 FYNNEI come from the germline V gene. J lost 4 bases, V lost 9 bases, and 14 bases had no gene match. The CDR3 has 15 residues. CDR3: CASQTLAGSTYEQYF. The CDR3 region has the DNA TGTGCCAGTCAAACCTTAGCGGGGAGCACGTACGAGCAGTACTTC. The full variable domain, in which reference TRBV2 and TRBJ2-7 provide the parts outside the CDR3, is EPEVTQTPSHQVTQMGQEVILRCVPISNHLYFYWYRQILGQKVEFLVSFYNNEISEKSEIFDDQFSVERPDGSNFTLKIRSTKLEDSAMYFCASQTLAGSTYEQYFGPGTRLTVT.

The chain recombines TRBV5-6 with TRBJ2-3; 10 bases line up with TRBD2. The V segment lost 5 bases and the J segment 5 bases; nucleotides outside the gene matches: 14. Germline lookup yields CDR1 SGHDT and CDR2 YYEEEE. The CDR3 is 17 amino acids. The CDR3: CASSFREFSGGIDTQYF. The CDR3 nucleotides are TGTGCCAGCAGTTTCCGGGAGTTTAGCGGGGGGATAGATACGCAGTATTTT.

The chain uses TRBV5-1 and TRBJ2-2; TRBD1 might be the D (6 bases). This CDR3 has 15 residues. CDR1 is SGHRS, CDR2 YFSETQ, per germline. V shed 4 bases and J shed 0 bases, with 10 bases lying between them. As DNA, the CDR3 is TGCGCCAGCAGCCAGAGGACAGCGAACACCGGGGAGCTGTTTTTT. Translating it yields CASSQRTANTGELFF. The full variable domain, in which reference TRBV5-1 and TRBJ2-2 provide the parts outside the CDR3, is KAGVTQTPRYLIKTRGQQVTLSCSPISGHRSVSWYQQTPGQGLQFLFEYFSETQRNKGNFPGRFSGRQFSNSRSEMNVSTLELGDSALYLCASSQRTANTGELFFGEGSRLTVL.

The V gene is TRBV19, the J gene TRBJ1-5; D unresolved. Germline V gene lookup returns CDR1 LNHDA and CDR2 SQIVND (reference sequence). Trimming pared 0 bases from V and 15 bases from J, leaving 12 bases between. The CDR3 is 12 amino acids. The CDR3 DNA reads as TGTGCCAGTAGTATAGATCGGAGGAATCCGCATTTT. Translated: CASSIDRRNPHF.

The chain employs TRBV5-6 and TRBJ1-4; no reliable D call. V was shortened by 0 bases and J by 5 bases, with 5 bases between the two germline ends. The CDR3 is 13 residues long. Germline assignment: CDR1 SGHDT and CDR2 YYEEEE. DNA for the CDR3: TGTGCCAGCAGCTTGGGAGGGAATGAAAAACTGTTTTTT. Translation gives CASSLGGNEKLFF.

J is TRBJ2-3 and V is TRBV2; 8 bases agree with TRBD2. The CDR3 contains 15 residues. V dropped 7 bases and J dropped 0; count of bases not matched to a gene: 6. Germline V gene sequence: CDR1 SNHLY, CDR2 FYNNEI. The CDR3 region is CASNLAGTSTDTQYF. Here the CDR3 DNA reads TGTGCCAGCAATTTAGCGGGAACTAGCACAGATACGCAGTATTTT.

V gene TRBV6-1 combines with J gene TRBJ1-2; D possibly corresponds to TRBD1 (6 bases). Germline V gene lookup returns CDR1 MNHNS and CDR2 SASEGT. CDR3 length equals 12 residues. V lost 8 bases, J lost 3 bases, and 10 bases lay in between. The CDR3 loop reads CASDRSDYGYTF. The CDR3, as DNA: TGTGCCAGCGACAGGAGCGACTATGGCTACACCTTC.

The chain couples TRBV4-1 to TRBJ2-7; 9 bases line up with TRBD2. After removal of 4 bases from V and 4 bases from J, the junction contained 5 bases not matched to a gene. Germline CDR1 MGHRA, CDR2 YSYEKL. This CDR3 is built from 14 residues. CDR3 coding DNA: TGCGCCAGCAGCCCCGAGACTAGCGGATACGAGCAGTACTTC. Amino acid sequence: CASSPETSGYEQYF.

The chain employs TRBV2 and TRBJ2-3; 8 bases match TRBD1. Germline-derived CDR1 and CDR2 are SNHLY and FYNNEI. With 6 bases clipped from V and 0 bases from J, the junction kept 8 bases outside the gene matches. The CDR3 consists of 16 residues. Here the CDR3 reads CASRPGDRISTDTQYF. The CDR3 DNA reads TGTGCCAGCAGGCCAGGGGACAGGATTAGCACAGATACGCAGTATTTT.

CDR3 in DNA: TGTGCCAGCAGCTCTTTCACAGAGGGTTCCTACGAGCAGTACTTC. Its protein product is CASSSFTEGSYEQYF. The chain has TRBV11-2 and TRBJ2-7; the D gene is possibly TRBD2 (5 bases). This CDR3 comprises 15 residues. V lost 4 bases to trimming and J lost 1 base, with 14 bases between them. Germline CDR1 and CDR2: SGHAT and FQNNGV. The complete variable domain, with remaining parts taken from reference TRBV11-2 and TRBJ2-7, reads EAGVAQSPRYKIIEKRQSVAFWCNPISGHATLYWYQQILGQGPKLLIQFQNNGVVDDSQLPKDRFSAERLKGVDSTLKIQPAKLEDSAVYLCASSSFTEGSYEQYFGPGTRLTVT.

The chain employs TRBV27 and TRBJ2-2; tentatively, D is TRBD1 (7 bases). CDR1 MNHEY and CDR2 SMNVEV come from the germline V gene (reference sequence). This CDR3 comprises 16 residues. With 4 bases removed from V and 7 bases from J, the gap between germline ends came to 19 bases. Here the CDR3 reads CASSSKHRGGNGELFF. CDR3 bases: TGTGCCAGCAGTTCGAAGCACAGGGGAGGCAACGGGGAGCTGTTTTTT.

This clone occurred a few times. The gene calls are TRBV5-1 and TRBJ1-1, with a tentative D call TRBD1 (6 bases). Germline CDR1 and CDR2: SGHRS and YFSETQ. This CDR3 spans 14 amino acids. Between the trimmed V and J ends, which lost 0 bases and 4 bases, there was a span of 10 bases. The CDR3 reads CASSLATGPTEAFF. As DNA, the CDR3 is TGCGCCAGCAGCTTGGCTACAGGGCCCACTGAAGCTTTCTTT.

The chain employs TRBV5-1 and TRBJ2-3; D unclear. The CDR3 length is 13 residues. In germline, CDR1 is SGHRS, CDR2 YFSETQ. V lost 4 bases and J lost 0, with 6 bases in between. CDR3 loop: CASSQASTDTQYF. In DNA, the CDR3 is TGCGCCAGCAGCCAAGCTAGCACAGATACGCAGTATTTT.

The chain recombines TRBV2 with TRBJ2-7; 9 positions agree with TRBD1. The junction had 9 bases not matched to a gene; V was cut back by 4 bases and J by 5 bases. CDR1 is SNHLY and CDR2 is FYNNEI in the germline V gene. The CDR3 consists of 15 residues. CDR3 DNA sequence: TGTGCCAGCAGTGGGACAGGGGAAACCAAGGACGAGCAGTACTTC. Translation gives CASSGTGETKDEQYF.

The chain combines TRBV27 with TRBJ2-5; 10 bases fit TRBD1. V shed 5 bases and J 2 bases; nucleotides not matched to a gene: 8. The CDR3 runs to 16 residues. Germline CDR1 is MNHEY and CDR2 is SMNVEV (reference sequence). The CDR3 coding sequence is TGTGCCAGCAGTCCACGGACAGGGGGAAGACAAGAGACCCAGTACTTC. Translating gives CASSPRTGGRQETQYF.

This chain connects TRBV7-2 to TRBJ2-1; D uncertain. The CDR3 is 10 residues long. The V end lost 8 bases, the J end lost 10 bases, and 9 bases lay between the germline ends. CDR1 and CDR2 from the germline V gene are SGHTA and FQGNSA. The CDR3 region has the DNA TGTGCCAGCGGGCCCCCAGAGCAGTTCTTC. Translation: CASGPPEQFF.